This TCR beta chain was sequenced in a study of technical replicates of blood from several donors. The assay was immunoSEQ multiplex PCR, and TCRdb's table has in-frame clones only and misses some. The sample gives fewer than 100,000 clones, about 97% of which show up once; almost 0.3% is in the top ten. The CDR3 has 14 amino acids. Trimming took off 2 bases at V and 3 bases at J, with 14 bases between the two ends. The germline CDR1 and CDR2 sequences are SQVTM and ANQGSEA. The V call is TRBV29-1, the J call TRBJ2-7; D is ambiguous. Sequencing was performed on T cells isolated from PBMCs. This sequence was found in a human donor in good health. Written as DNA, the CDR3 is TGCAGCGTTGAAACGGGTTACCCTCACTACGAGCAGTACTTC. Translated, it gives CSVETGYPHYEQYF.